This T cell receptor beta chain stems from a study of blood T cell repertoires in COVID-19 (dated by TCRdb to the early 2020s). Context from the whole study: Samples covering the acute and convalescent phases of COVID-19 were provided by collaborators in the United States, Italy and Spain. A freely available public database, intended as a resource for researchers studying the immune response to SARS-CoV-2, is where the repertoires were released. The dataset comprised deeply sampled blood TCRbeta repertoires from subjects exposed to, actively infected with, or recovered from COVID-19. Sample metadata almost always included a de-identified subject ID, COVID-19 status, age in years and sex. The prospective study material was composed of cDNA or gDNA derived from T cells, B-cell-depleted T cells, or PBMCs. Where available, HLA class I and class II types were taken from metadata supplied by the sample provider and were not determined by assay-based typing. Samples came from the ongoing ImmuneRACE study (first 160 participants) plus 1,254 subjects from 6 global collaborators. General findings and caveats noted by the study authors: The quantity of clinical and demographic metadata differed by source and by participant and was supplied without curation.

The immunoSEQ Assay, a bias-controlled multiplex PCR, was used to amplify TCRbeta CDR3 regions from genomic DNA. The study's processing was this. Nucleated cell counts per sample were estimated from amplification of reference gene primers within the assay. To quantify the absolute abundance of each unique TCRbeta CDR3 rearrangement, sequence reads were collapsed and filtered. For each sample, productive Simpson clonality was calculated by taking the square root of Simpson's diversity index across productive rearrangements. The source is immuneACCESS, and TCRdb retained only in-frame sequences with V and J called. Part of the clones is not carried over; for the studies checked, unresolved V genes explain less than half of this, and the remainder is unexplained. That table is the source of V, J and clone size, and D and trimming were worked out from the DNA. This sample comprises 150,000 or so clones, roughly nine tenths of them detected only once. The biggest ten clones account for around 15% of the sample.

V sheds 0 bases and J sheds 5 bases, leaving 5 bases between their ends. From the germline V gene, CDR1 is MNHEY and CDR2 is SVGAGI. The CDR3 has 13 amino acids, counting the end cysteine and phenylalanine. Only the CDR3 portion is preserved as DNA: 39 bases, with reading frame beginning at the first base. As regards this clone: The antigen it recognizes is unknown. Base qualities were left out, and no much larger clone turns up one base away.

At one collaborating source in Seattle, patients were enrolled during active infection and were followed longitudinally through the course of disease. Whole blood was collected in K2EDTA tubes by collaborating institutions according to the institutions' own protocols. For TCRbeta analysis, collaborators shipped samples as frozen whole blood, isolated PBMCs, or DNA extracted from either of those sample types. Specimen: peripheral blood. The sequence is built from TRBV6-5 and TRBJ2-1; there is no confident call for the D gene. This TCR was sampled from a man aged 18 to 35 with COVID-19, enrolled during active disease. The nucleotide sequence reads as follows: TGTGCCAGCAGTTACTCACAACACAATGAGCAGTTCTTC. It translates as CASSYSQHNEQFF.